These 2 T cell receptor beta chains share one sample of origin, sequenced in a study of siplizumab effects on memory and regulatory T cells. The assay was immunoSEQ multiplex PCR, and TCRdb's table has in-frame clones only and misses some. Among 100,000 or so clones listed, about 93% were seen once. What was sequenced was non-Treg CD4+ T cells sorted from blood. These receptors were collected from a human donor in good health.

This clone was detected a few times. J is TRBJ1-1 and V is TRBV5-6; D remains ambiguous. Germline V gives CDR1 SGHDT, CDR2 YYEEEE. The CDR3 consists of 13 residues. Trimming pared 5 bases from V and 1 base from J, leaving 9 bases between. CDR3 loop: CASRHPPNTEAFF. The CDR3 region has the DNA TGTGCCAGCAGACACCCACCGAACACTGAAGCTTTCTTT.

J is TRBJ2-2 and V is TRBV9; possibly TRBD1 for D (5 bases). Germline CDR1 and CDR2: SGDLS and YYNGEE. Trimming pared 5 bases from V and 4 bases from J, leaving 9 bases between. This CDR3 is 13 amino acids long. The CDR3 nucleotides are TGTGCCAGCAGGGGGCAGGGCACCGGGGAGCTGTTTTTT. It yields the protein CASRGQGTGELFF.